These 5 T cell receptor beta chains came from one sample sequenced in a study of control samples from healthy donors and cancer patients. The table came from immunoSEQ multiplex PCR; TCRdb's copy has only in-frame clones and leaves some out. The data contain 100,000 to 150,000 clones, roughly 95% of them seen just once; the ten biggest clones take up about 3.6%. The specimen sequenced was blood. The source of these receptors is a man under 40 in good health.

The table lists this clone with a count of one. The chain carries TRBV6-5 and TRBJ2-7; D ambiguous. The CDR3 spans 14 residues. The germline V gene has CDR1 MNHEY and CDR2 SVGAGI. V was trimmed by 0 bases and J by 0 bases, leaving 6 bases between them. CDR3 in amino acids: CASSYSGTSYEQYF. CDR3 sequence (DNA): TGTGCCAGCAGTTACTCCGGAACCTCCTACGAGCAGTACTTC.

CDR3 in amino acids: CASSQGGGYGYTF. DNA for the CDR3: TGTGCCAGCAGCCAAGGGGGCGGGTATGGCTACACCTTC. The V gene is TRBV6-5, the J gene TRBJ1-2; 7 positions agree with TRBD1. Losses at the gene ends were 6 bases for V and 5 bases for J; bases not matched to a gene: 6. The CDR3 has 13 amino acids. From germline, CDR1 is MNHEY and CDR2 SVGAGI.

As to this clone: Other nucleotide sequences from this sample produce the same CDR3. This chain joins TRBV11-2 and TRBJ1-5; D is perhaps TRBD1 (5 bases). The CDR3 consists of 13 residues. Germline lookup yields CDR1 SGHAT and CDR2 FQNNGV. Trimming stripped 2 bases from V and 7 bases from J, with 9 bases between. This CDR3 is CASSLRGGQPQHF. DNA of the CDR3: TGTGCCAGCAGCTTAAGGGGCGGCCAGCCCCAGCATTTT.

V gene TRBV9 combines with J gene TRBJ2-1; D gene ambiguous. Trimming shortened V by 0 bases and J by 7 bases, and 17 bases separated the two germline ends. The CDR3 contains 16 residues. Germline values: CDR1 SGDLS, CDR2 YYNGEE. CDR3 coding DNA: TGTGCCAGCAGCGTAGCAAGGCTTCCCAGTCGGAATGAGCAGTTCTTC. Its translation is CASSVARLPSRNEQFF. Variable domain in full (rest from reference TRBV9 and TRBJ2-1): DSGVTQTPKHLITATGQRVTLRCSPRSGDLSVYWYQQSLDQGLQFLIQYYNGEERAKGNILERFSAQQFPDLHSELNLSSLELGDSALYFCASSVARLPSRNEQFFGPGTRLTVL.

The rearrangement links TRBV27 to TRBJ2-7, with D unresolved. Trimming stripped 0 bases from V and 2 bases from J, with 5 bases between. The germline V gene has CDR1 MNHEY and CDR2 SMNVEV (reference sequence). This CDR3 has 13 amino acids. In nucleotides, the CDR3 is TGTGCCAGCAGTTTATCCCAGACCTACGAGCAGTACTTC. Protein product: CASSLSQTYEQYF.